This T cell receptor (beta chain) was identified in a study of post-analysis software for immune sequencing data. General study findings and limits: Controls showed lower frequencies than patients for roughly five TRBV segments, and TRBV5-6, TRBV5-1 and TRBV20-1 were among these.

As to this clonotype: The antigen remains unidentified.

Germline CDR1 SQVTM, CDR2 ANQGSEA. The trim removed 3 bases at V and 4 bases at J, leaving 7 bases unmatched. This CDR3 has 14 residues. Unique molecular identifiers had been added to the TCR beta cDNA libraries. In TCRdb, the PCR reads were re-called with MiXCR into one record per CDR3 protein. This table holds approximately 690,000 distinct CDR3 sequences, approximately 60% found once. V usage is TRBV29-1 and J usage is TRBJ2-5, with 8 bases lining up with TRBD1. Sequencing input: blood. The clonotype was recovered from a girl aged 2-10 years with multiple sclerosis. CDR3 bases: TGCAGCGTTGACTTAAGAGACAGGGGAGAGACCCAGTACTTC. Amino acids: CSVDLRDRGETQYF.